The 2 T cell receptor beta chains given below trace back to one sample, sequenced in a study of immune evolution from preneoplasia to lung adenocarcinoma (dated by TCRdb to the early 2020s). Libraries were constructed by the immunoSEQ multiplex PCR assay. Sourced from immuneACCESS, this table was stored by TCRdb with only in-frame sequences that have V and J called. A share of the clones is absent; for the studies checked, an unresolved V gene accounts for under half, and the remainder has no known explanation. The sample table holds some 4,000 clones, of which around 88% were seen once. Jointly, the top ten make up about 2.3% of the sample. The sequencing sample was made of FFPE lung adenocarcinoma in situ tissue. The cell subset or site tag for this specimen amounts to: preinvasive adenocarcinoma in situ (AIS). The receptors here all came from a person in their sixties or seventies with lung adenocarcinoma.

The V call is TRBV9, the J call TRBJ2-3, with D possibly matching TRBD1 (6 bases). V lost 0 bases to trimming and J lost 1 base, with 15 bases between them. Looked up from germline, CDR1 is SGDLS and CDR2 is YYNGEE. This CDR3 is 17 amino acids long. CDR3 coding DNA: TGTGCCAGCAGCGTAGCTCTTCCCCCAGGGGGCACAGATACGCAGTATTTT. Amino acid sequence: CASSVALPPGGTDTQYF.

On this clone itself: In the same sample, other DNA sequences code for this CDR3. This chain joins TRBV18 and TRBJ2-7, with a possible D match to TRBD2 (6 bases). V was cut by 3 bases and J by 3 bases, with 6 bases left in between. From germline, CDR1 is KGHSH and CDR2 LQKENI. The CDR3 is 12 residues long. This CDR3 is CASSPEGYEQYF. The CDR3 bases are TGTGCCAGCTCACCGGAGGGCTACGAGCAGTACTTC.